Listed here is a single T cell receptor (beta chain). Authors' methods: Reference gene primer amplification in the assay estimated nucleated cell counts. The repertoire was sequenced with immunoSEQ multiplex PCR; TCRdb's copy has only in-frame clones and lacks some. V and J calls and clone size are given by that table; D and trimming were obtained from the DNA. The top ten hold about 2.1% of the sample, which has 300,000 to 450,000 clones, about 89% seen once. The CDR3 is 14 amino acids. Per germline, CDR1 LGHDT and CDR2 YNNKEL (reference sequence). V lost 3 bases and J lost 0, with 8 bases in between. The data stem from a study of blood T cell repertoires in COVID-19. Study information: Cohort 3 donors were reported recovered after two negative PCRs, clearance, or symptom resolution. The cDNA or gDNA used as material had been derived from T cells, B-cell-depleted T cells, or PBMCs.

Clinical history reported by participants formed the basis on which cohorts were assigned. The sequence derives from a man aged 40-50 years in a cohort exposed to, infected with or recovered from COVID-19 (not recorded which). The sequenced sample was PBMCs or T cells enriched from blood (not recorded which). The chain combines TRBV3-1 (or the pseudogene TRBV3-2) with TRBJ1-1; D unclear. In nucleotides, the CDR3 is TGTGCCAGCAGCCATGAGGGCGTGAACACTGAAGCTTTCTTT. Protein sequence: CASSHEGVNTEAFF.